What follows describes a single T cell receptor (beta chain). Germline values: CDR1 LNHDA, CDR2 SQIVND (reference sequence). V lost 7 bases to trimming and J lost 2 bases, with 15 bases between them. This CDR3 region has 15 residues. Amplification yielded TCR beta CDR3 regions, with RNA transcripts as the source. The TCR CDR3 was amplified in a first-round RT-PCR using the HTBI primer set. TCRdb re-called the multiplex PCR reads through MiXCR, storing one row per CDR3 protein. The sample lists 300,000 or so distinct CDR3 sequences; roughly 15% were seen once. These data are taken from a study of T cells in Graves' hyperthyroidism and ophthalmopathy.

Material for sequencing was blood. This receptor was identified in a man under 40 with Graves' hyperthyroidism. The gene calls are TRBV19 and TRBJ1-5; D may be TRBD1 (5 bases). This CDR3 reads CASTMWGRGNQPQHF. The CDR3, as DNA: TGTGCCAGTACCATGTGGGGACGTGGCAATCAGCCCCAGCATTTT.